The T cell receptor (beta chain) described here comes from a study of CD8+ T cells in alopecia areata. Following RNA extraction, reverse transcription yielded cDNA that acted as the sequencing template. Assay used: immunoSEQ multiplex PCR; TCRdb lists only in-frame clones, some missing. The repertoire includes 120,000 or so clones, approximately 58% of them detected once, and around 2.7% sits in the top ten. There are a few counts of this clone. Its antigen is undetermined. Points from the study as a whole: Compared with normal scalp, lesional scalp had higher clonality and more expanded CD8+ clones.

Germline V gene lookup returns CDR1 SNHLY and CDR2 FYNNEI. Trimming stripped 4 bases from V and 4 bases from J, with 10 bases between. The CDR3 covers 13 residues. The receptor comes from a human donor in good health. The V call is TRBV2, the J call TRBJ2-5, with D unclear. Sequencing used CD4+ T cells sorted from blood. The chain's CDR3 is CASSVRLGETQYF. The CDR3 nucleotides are TGTGCCAGCAGTGTTCGTTTAGGAGAGACCCAGTACTTC. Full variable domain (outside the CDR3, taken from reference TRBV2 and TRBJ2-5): EPEVTQTPSHQVTQMGQEVILRCVPISNHLYFYWYRQILGQKVEFLVSFYNNEISEKSEIFDDQFSVERPDGSNFTLKIRSTKLEDSAMYFCASSVRLGETQYFGPGTRLLVL.